The next 18 T cell receptor delta chains were all read from a single sample in a study of γδ T cells in repeated Plasmodium falciparum infection. Gammadelta T cells were flow-sorted from PBMC into Vgamma9/Vdelta2+ and Vdelta2-negative populations for bulk analysis. TCRdb ran CATT on the multiplex PCR reads. The table has approximately 90,000 delta-chain clones, less than 1% seen once. Sequencing used gamma-delta T cells from blood. The receptors shown here come from a pool of human donors (malaria-infected and uninfected, not separated).

About this clone: A far larger clone lies a single base away; this is likely a read error. Within the sample, other DNA sequences also encode this same CDR3. The chain carries TRDV2 and TRDJ1; maybe TRDD3 (7 bases). In the absence of a J gene in TCRdb, the DNA was matched to germline to assign it here. Looked up from germline, CDR1 is GEAIGNYY and CDR2 is EKD. CDR3 length: 17 residues. The CDR3 nucleotides read TGCGCCTGTGACATCTGGGGGCCTTCCCAGGGCACCGATAAACTCATCTTT. Protein sequence: CACDIWGPSQGTDKLIF.

This clone was seen ten or more times. TCRdb pairs this DNA with a much larger clone's protein that differs at residue 7, likely a read error; the protein shown was translated from the DNA. The CDR3 loop is CACDTVDTGGSLPDKLIF. In DNA form, the CDR3 reads TGTGCCTGTGACACCGTCGATACTGGGGGATCCCTCCCCGATAAACTCATCTTT. V usage is TRDV2 and J usage is TRDJ1, with 10 bases aligning to TRDD3. CDR3 size: 18 residues. Germline loops: CDR1 GEAIGNYY, CDR2 EKD. V lost 0 bases to trimming and J lost 3 bases; unmatched junction nucleotides: 12.

As to this clone: Given a far larger clone just one base away, this is likely a sequencing read error. The identical CDR3 is also encoded by other nucleotide sequences in the sample. V gene TRDV1 combines with J gene TRDJ3; D remains ambiguous. In the absence of a J gene in TCRdb, the DNA was matched to germline to assign it here. This CDR3 region has 19 residues. Trimming left V 3 bases short and J 1 base short, with 16 bases between. CDR1 and CDR2 (germline): TSWWSYY, QGS. CDR3 residues: CALGDRSGGHSWDTRQMFF. The CDR3 DNA is TGTGCTCTTGGGGACCGGAGCGGTGGCCATTCCTGGGACACCCGACAGATGTTTTTC.

Only a few counts were recorded for this clone. This is likely an artifact of a read error, given a far larger clone one base away. The same CDR3 can be traced to other DNA sequences in this sample. The genes are TRDV1 and TRDJ1, with 10 bases lining up with TRDD3. The CDR3 contains 18 residues. Germline lookup yields CDR1 TSWWSYY and CDR2 QGS. The CDR3 bases are TGTGCCCTTGGGGAACTCTCGGGGGATACGCCCTACACCGATAAACTCATCTTT. Its translation is CALGELSGDTPYTDKLIF.

This clone was counted at least ten times. TCRdb attributes to this sequence the protein of a much larger clone, which differs from the DNA translation at residue 3; a read error is likely, and the protein displayed is translated from the DNA. The CDR3 region is CARDTKYYQPMYTDKLIF. For the CDR3, the DNA is TGTGCCCGTGACACGAAGTACTACCAGCCGATGTACACCGATAAACTCATCTTT. The chain combines TRDV2 with TRDJ1; D gene uncertain. This CDR3 has 18 residues. Per germline, CDR1 GEAIGNYY and CDR2 EKD.

A few counts support this clone. A far larger clone differs by one base, so this is likely a read error. Other DNA sequences in this specimen translate into the identical CDR3. The chain has TRDV1 and TRDJ1; TRDD3 is a possible D gene (6 bases). V was clipped by 5 bases and J by 0 bases, with 22 bases between them. The CDR3 is 18 residues long. The germline CDR1 and CDR2 sequences are TSWWSYY and QGS. The CDR3 spells CALGIHLGLGTHTDKLIF. The CDR3 coding sequence is TGTGCTCTTGGGATCCACCTAGGCCTGGGGACCCACACCGATAAACTCATCTTT.

This clone occurred a few times. This is likely an artifact of a read error, given a far larger clone one base away. The sample has other DNA sequences that encode this CDR3 too. The chain employs TRDV2 and TRDJ1; 9 positions match TRDD3. Matching the DNA to germline supplied the J gene, which TCRdb does not give. Trimming removed 4 bases from V and 7 bases from J; junction bases left unmatched: 15. From germline, CDR1 is GEAIGNYY and CDR2 EKD. The CDR3 contains 16 residues. In nucleotides, the CDR3 is TGTGCCTGTGATCGGGTACTGGGGGACACCTCCCTTAAACTCATCTTT. Protein sequence: CACDRVLGDTSLKLIF.

Worth noting for this clone: This likely traces to a read error, being one base from a far larger clone. Other DNA sequences of this sample code for an identical CDR3. J is TRDJ1 and V is TRDV2; 10 positions agree with TRDD3. The J gene, missing from TCRdb, was assigned here through DNA to germline matching. Germline CDR1 reads GEAIGNYY; CDR2 reads EKD. The CDR3 length is 24 residues. J lost 0 bases, V lost 0 bases, and 27 bases had no gene match. The CDR3 sequence: CACDTVRPSPSPNWGMGYTDKLIF. The CDR3 DNA is TGTGCCTGTGACACCGTTCGCCCCTCCCCTAGCCCAAACTGGGGGATGGGGTACACCGATAAACTCATCTTT.

In the case of this clone: A read error likely explains this, since a far larger clone differs by one base. Other nucleotide sequences in the sample specify the same CDR3. The J gene is TRDJ1, the V gene TRDV1, with 7 bases fitting TRDD3. The J gene was missing in TCRdb and was found by matching the end of the DNA to germline. This CDR3 contains 22 residues. From germline, CDR1 is TSWWSYY and CDR2 QGS. DNA for the CDR3: TGTGCTCTTGGGGAAGTCCCTACAGGACCCCTCTGGGGGTCTCCGTACACCGACAAACTCATCTTT. Amino acid sequence: CALGEVPTGPLWGSPYTDKLIF.

This clone was observed a handful of times. A read error is likely here: a far larger clone is one base away. This sample also contains other DNA sequences that code for the same CDR3. This chain links TRDV1 with TRDJ1; 9 bases map to TRDD3. Here the J gene came from matching the DNA to germline, since TCRdb omits it. Germline loops: CDR1 TSWWSYY, CDR2 QGS. This CDR3 region has 22 residues. The CDR3 DNA sequence: TGCGCTCTTGGGGAACAGGGATTAAAGCGAGGGAGGGGGATACCGTACACCGATAAACTCATCTTT. It codes for CALGEQGLKRGRGIPYTDKLIF.

This clone came up a few times. TCRdb's listed protein matches a much larger clone and diverges from this DNA's translation at residue 3, likely through a read error; the protein shown comes from the DNA. The V call is TRDV1, the J call TRDJ1, with TRDD3 as a possible D gene (6 bases). TCRdb gives no J gene; it was assigned here by matching the DNA to germline. Germline V gene lookup returns CDR1 TSWWSYY and CDR2 QGS. The CDR3 sequence is 18 residues long. The CDR3 loop is CAPGKATVGASGTDKLIF. The CDR3 nucleotides are TGTGCTCCTGGGAAAGCTACCGTGGGGGCCTCGGGGACCGATAAACTCATCTTT.

Comment on this clone: Translating this DNA gives a protein that differs at residue 14 from the TCRdb one, which belongs to a much larger clone; a read error is likely, and the protein shown is this translation. The V gene is given as TRDV2, and no J gene call is available; TRDD3, the table's D call, was not compared with the DNA. CDR1 and CDR2 from the germline V gene are GEAIGNYY and EKD. The CDR3 covers 16 residues. CDR3 bases: TGTGCCTGTGACACCGTGGGGTCCCGGTACACCGATAAACACATCTTT. It codes for CACDTVGSRYTDKHIF.

This clone was seen ten or more times. This likely came from a read error, as a far larger clone is one base away. This same CDR3 is encoded by further DNA sequences in the sample. This chain uses TRDV1 with TRDJ1; D may match TRDD2 or TRDD3 (8 bases each). CDR3 size: 25 residues. The germline gives CDR1 TSWWSYY, CDR2 QGS. Trimming removed 2 bases from V and 0 bases from J, with 40 bases in between. The CDR3 DNA reads TGTGCTCTTGGGGAAGCGCCTCCCCCGGCTTCCTACCCTTACTGGGGGCTGGAGTACACCGATAAACTCATCTTT. It specifies CALGEAPPPASYPYWGLEYTDKLIF.

There are a few counts of this clone. TCRdb pairs this DNA with a much larger clone's protein that differs at residue 5, likely a read error; the protein shown was translated from the DNA. This rearrangement joins TRDV2 to TRDJ3; 11 positions match TRDD3. Because TCRdb records no J gene, it was assigned here through a match of the DNA to germline. The CDR3 extends over 20 amino acids. V lost 3 bases to trimming and J lost 0 bases; unmatched junction nucleotides: 9. Germline CDR1 reads GEAIGNYY; CDR2 reads EKD. DNA for the CDR3: TGTGCCTGTGACCCCCGTCTGGGGGATACTCCCTCCTGGGACACCCGACAGATGTTTTTC. Amino acids: CACDPRLGDTPSWDTRQMFF.

Of note for this clone: Translating this DNA gives a protein that differs at residue 13 from the TCRdb one, which belongs to a much larger clone; a read error is likely, and the protein shown is this translation. This rearrangement joins TRDV1 to TRDJ1; either TRDD2 or TRDD3 may fit D (7 bases each). The CDR3 is 20 residues long. The V end lost 2 bases, the J end lost 0 bases, and 25 bases lay between the germline ends. Germline CDR1 is TSWWSYY and CDR2 is QGS. The CDR3 DNA reads TGTGCTCTTGGGGAAAAGACGAAGGCCTTCCTGGGGGGTTACACCGATAAACTCATCTTT. It encodes CALGEKTKAFLGGYTDKLIF.

A note on this clone: A single base is all that separates this from a far larger clone, so a read error is likely. Other nucleotide sequences from this sample produce the same CDR3. The chain couples TRDV1 to TRDJ1, with 10 positions matching TRDD3. This CDR3 has 19 amino acids. Germline V gives CDR1 TSWWSYY, CDR2 QGS. The CDR3 loop is CALGANSGDWGMHTDKLIF. The CDR3, as DNA: TGTGCTCTTGGGGCAAACTCCGGGGACTGGGGGATGCACACCGATAAACTAATCTTT.

The sample holds a few counts of this clone. A single base is all that separates this from a far larger clone, so a read error is likely. Other DNA sequences in this specimen translate into the identical CDR3. Called V gene: TRDV2; the J gene was not called. The CDR3 spans 14 residues. The germline V gene has CDR1 GEAIGNYY and CDR2 EKD. CDR3 protein: CACDFPSLPDKLIF. DNA of the CDR3: TGTGCCTGTGACTTCCCCTCTCTGCCCGATAAACTAATCTTT.

This clone appeared a few times. The translation of this DNA and the TCRdb protein of a much larger clone differ at residue 12, probably owing to a read error; the protein shown here is translated from the DNA. CDR3 loop: CACDGPKNEYWEADKLIF. CDR3 DNA: TGTGCCTGTGATGGGCCTAAGAACGAATACTGGGAAGCCGATAAACTCATCTTT. The rearrangement links TRDV2 to TRDJ1, with a tentative D call TRDD3 (6 bases). CDR1 GEAIGNYY and CDR2 EKD come from the germline V gene. This CDR3 is built from 18 residues. Trimming shortened V by 4 bases and J by 3 bases, and 26 bases separated the two germline ends.